This is a list of T cell receptor beta chains from one sample in a study of blood T cell repertoires in COVID-19. TCRdb's copy holds only in-frame clones and misses some; the assay was immunoSEQ multiplex PCR. The sample shows about 88,000 clones, roughly 88% of them seen only once. Input material: peripheral blood. These receptors were taken from a human donor in a cohort sampled during active COVID-19. CDR3s include the opening cysteine and the closing phenylalanine or tryptophan. D genes are given only for firm matches. Size tells how often a clone was seen (once, few, many) or the class of an expanded clone, and some rows leave it out.

size | J | V | D | CDR3 | DNA
few | TRBJ2-7 | TRBV9 | - | CASSRTNSYEQYF | TGTGCCAGCAGCAGGACTAACTCCTACGAGCAGTACTTC
- | TRBJ2-5 | TRBV7-2 | TRBD1 | CASSKQGTQETQYF | TGTGCCAGCAGCAAACAGGGGACGCAAGAGACCCAGTACTTC
- | TRBJ1-1 | TRBV7-9 | - | CASSASVGLNTEAFF | TGTGCCAGCAGCGCGAGCGTGGGTTTGAACACTGAAGCTTTCTTT
- | TRBJ2-1 | TRBV10-3 | - | CAISESQRLSYNEQFF | TGTGCCATCAGTGAGTCGCAGCGTCTCTCCTACAATGAGCAGTTCTTC
- | TRBJ1-4 | TRBV27 | TRBD1 | CASKQGAGEKLFF | TGTGCCAGCAAACAGGGGGCGGGTGAAAAACTGTTTTTT
medium-sized | TRBJ2-7 | TRBV2 | - | CASSAVGGYEQYF | TGTGCCAGCAGTGCGGTAGGGGGCTACGAGCAGTACTTC
- | TRBJ2-3 | TRBV3-1/TRBV3-2 | TRBD2 | CASSQGTSGGPTDTQYF | TGTGCCAGCAGCCAAGGGACTAGCGGGGGGCCCACAGATACGCAGTATTTT
- | TRBJ1-6 | TRBV25-1 | TRBD1 | CAIQRGLNSPLHF | TGTGCCATCCAGAGGGGGCTTAATTCACCCCTCCACTTT
- | TRBJ1-1 | TRBV9 | TRBD1 | CASSPETGLNTEAFF | TGTGCCAGCAGCCCAGAGACAGGGCTGAACACTGAAGCTTTCTTT
once | TRBJ1-1 | TRBV5-1 | - | CASGPGHLNTEAFF | TGCGCCAGCGGACCGGGACACCTGAACACTGAAGCTTTCTTT
- | TRBJ2-7 | TRBV28 | TRBD2 | CASSLGAAGGPLYEQCF | TGTGCCAGCAGTTTAGGGGCAGCGGGAGGGCCTCTCTACGAGCAGTGCTTC
- | TRBJ2-3 | TRBV13 | - | CASSLVLGGSTDTQYF | TGTGCCAGCAGCTTAGTGTTGGGGGGTAGCACAGATACGCAGTATTTT
- | TRBJ2-5 | TRBV5-6 | - | CASSPPAGGTQYF | TGTGCCAGCAGTCCCCCCGCCGGTGGGACCCAGTACTTC
- | TRBJ1-1 | TRBV19 | - | CASSLIFTGEAFF | TGTGCCAGTAGTCTAATATTTACGGGTGAAGCTTTCTTT
- | TRBJ2-3 | TRBV27 | TRBD2 | CASSLAGGGDTQYF | TGTGCCAGCAGTTTAGCGGGGGGGGGCGATACGCAGTATTTT
- | TRBJ1-2 | TRBV2 | TRBD1 | CASSELRAGGNYGYTF | TGTGCCAGCAGTGAACTTCGGGCAGGGGGTAACTATGGCTACACCTTC
- | TRBJ1-6 | TRBV6-5 | TRBD1 | CASSTGTGYSPLHF | TGTGCCAGCAGCACCGGGACAGGGTATTCACCCCTCCACTTT
- | TRBJ2-3 | TRBV7-3 | TRBD2 | CASSLTAGFTDTQYF | TGTGCCAGCAGCTTAACAGCGGGGTTCACAGATACGCAGTATTTT
- | TRBJ1-5 | TRBV2 | - | CASSEGRASNQPQHF | TGTGCCAGCAGTGAAGGCAGGGCCAGCAATCAGCCCCAGCATTTT
- | TRBJ2-7 | TRBV29-1 | - | CSVVQGYEQYF | TGCAGCGTTGTACAGGGTTACGAGCAGTACTTC
- | TRBJ2-2 | TRBV11-2 | TRBD2 | CASSFGTSGTGELFF | TGTGCCAGCAGCTTTGGGACTAGCGGCACCGGGGAGCTGTTTTTT
- | TRBJ1-1 | TRBV5-4 | - | CASSPTQNQNTEAFF | TGTGCCAGCAGCCCTACACAGAACCAGAACACTGAAGCTTTCTTT
- | TRBJ2-7 | TRBV30 | - | CAWLGSNEQYF | TGTGCCTGGTTAGGGAGTAACGAGCAGTACTTC
few | TRBJ2-7 | TRBV3-1/TRBV3-2 | TRBD2 | CASSPTSGGTYEQYF | TGTGCCAGCAGCCCCACTAGCGGGGGCACCTACGAGCAGTACTTC
- | TRBJ1-3 | TRBV10-2 | TRBD1 | CASSAMTGGHGNTIYF | TGCGCCAGCAGTGCGATGACAGGGGGCCATGGAAACACCATATATTTT
- | TRBJ2-3 | TRBV9 | TRBD2 | CASSDSGRQVDTQYF | TGTGCCAGCAGCGATAGCGGGAGACAAGTAGATACGCAGTATTTT
- | TRBJ2-5 | TRBV12-3/TRBV12-4 | - | CASSLGRQETQYF | TGTGCCAGCAGTTTAGGCAGGCAAGAGACCCAGTACTTC
- | TRBJ1-5 | TRBV3-1/TRBV3-2 | TRBD1 | CASSQPKPGQQAFNQPQHF | TGTGCCAGCAGCCAACCTAAACCGGGACAGCAAGCTTTCAATCAGCCCCAGCATTTT
- | TRBJ1-2 | TRBV4-1 | - | CASSLPAGSANYGYTF | TGCGCCAGCAGCCTACCCGCGGGATCGGCTAACTATGGCTACACCTTC
- | TRBJ1-6 | TRBV9 | TRBD1 | CASSVRPEPGQGNSPLHF | TGTGCCAGCAGCGTCCGACCTGAACCGGGACAGGGTAATTCACCCCTCCACTTT
- | TRBJ1-6 | TRBV7-2 | - | CASSLVTVGASAPLHF | TGTGCCAGCAGCTTAGTCACCGTCGGTGCTTCCGCACCCCTCCACTTT
many | TRBJ2-2 | TRBV6-6 | TRBD1 | CASSLPGQVITGELFF | TGTGCCAGCAGTTTACCGGGACAGGTCATAACCGGGGAGCTGTTTTTT
- | TRBJ1-1 | TRBV11-3 | - | CASSSGRESTEAFF | TGTGCCAGCAGCTCAGGACGGGAGAGCACTGAAGCTTTCTTT
- | TRBJ1-3 | TRBV4-1 | TRBD1 | CASGTGGLDTIYF | TGCGCCAGCGGGACAGGGGGCCTAGACACCATATATTTT
- | TRBJ1-1 | TRBV27 | TRBD1 | CASSWTGDTEAFF | TGTGCCAGCAGCTGGACAGGGGACACTGAAGCTTTCTTT
- | TRBJ2-1 | TRBV24-1 | TRBD2 | CATSASGLADYNEQFF | TGTGCCACCAGCGCCTCGGGACTAGCGGATTACAATGAGCAGTTCTTC
- | TRBJ2-7 | TRBV7-9 | TRBD1 | CASSHDRGYEQYF | TGTGCCAGCAGCCACGACAGGGGCTACGAGCAGTACTTC
- | TRBJ1-2 | TRBV27 | - | CASSLPGAGGYTF | TGTGCCAGCAGTTTACCAGGGGCCGGTGGCTACACCTTC
- | TRBJ1-2 | TRBV10-3 | - | CAIRPFTGIGGYTF | TGTGCCATCAGACCATTCACAGGGATCGGGGGCTACACCTTC
- | TRBJ2-7 | TRBV18 | - | CASSLRQGLSYEQYF | TGTGCCAGCTCACTGAGGCAGGGACTCTCCTACGAGCAGTACTTC
- | TRBJ2-1 | TRBV3-1/TRBV3-2 | TRBD2 | CASSQEWAGGYNEQFF | TGTGCCAGCAGCCAAGAGTGGGCGGGGGGGTACAATGAGCAGTTCTTC
- | TRBJ2-5 | TRBV2 | TRBD2 | CASSDGLAETQYF | TGTGCCAGCAGTGATGGACTAGCTGAGACCCAGTACTTC
once | TRBJ2-2 | TRBV7-3 | - | CASSLMGQNTGELFF | TGTGCCAGCAGCTTAATGGGGCAGAACACCGGGGAGCTGTTTTTT
- | TRBJ2-2 | TRBV24-1 | - | CATSGTQGVGELFF | TGTGCCACCAGTGGCACACAGGGAGTCGGGGAGCTGTTTTTT
- | TRBJ2-7 | TRBV7-9 | - | CASSLVGARGHEQYF | TGTGCCAGCAGCTTAGTAGGGGCGCGGGGCCACGAGCAGTACTTC
- | TRBJ2-2 | TRBV5-6 | - | CASSFPGTNTGELFF | TGTGCCAGCAGCTTCCCAGGGACGAACACCGGGGAGCTGTTTTTT